The T cell receptor (beta chain) under discussion was sequenced for a study of CD8 T cells in Susac syndrome (dated by TCRdb to the late 2010s). At the level of the whole study: The study used repertoire sequencing to test whether antigen drove CD8+ T cell activation and differentiation in Susac syndrome. Overall study outcomes, separate from this receptor: The number of individuals in the TCR sequencing and HLA analysis was recognized as being relatively small.

V is clipped by 4 bases and J by 3 bases, and the sequence between their germline boundaries is 10 bases long. CDR1 is given as SGHRS and CDR2 as YFSETQ, both from the germline V gene. The CDR3, cysteine through phenylalanine, is 13 amino acids long. The only DNA kept is the CDR3, 39 bases in frame from the first base. Turning to this clonotype: What antigen it recognizes has not been identified. Nothing much larger sits one base from this clone, and base qualities are not available.

RNA was extracted using the RNeasy kit, and about 0.5 to 1 ug of the RNA was reverse transcribed with random hexamers. The immunoSEQ multiplex PCR assay, which covers 54 Vbeta and 13 Jbeta segments, was used to amplify TCR beta CDR3 regions. Bias from PCR amplification was corrected by using a synthetic template baseline for primer optimization and for computational correction. The original methods were these. Reads were annotated to V, D and J genes per IMGT and analyzed with immunoSEQ Analyzer, keeping only productive sequences. Clonality was calculated as one minus the Shannon entropy normalized by log2 of the number of productive unique sequences. For each patient and control, public and private clones were evaluated within the 100 most prevalent clones. Clones were defined as Susac-specific when absent from the healthy and MS cohorts, from 1,000 to 1,100 published viral clones and from other ImmuneACCESS disease sequences. TCRdb passed the public sequencing reads through fastp at Q25 and MiXCR, retaining productive beta sequences. Each record represents a unique CDR3 protein, reported with the most common genes and DNA among its rows. These V and J calls rely on TCRdb rather than the paper's analysis. The sample table holds roughly 180,000 distinct CDR3 sequences, of which about 95% were seen once. Of the sample, 0.085% to 0.12% is held by the ten largest clones.

Peripheral blood CD8+ and CD4+ T cells from healthy donors, Susac syndrome patients and multiple sclerosis patients were profiled by high-throughput TCR beta sequencing. Healthy donors were included as age- and sex-matched controls. CD8+ TEMRA cells were enriched by FACS, while bulk CD8+ and CD4+ T cells were purified by magnetic negative isolation. Blood was collected in EDTA tubes and processed within 24 hours, with PBMCs isolated through density gradient centrifugation. PBMCs intended for TCR sequencing were frozen in liquid nitrogen and were later thawed in a 37 degrees C water bath. The sorted or isolated CD4+, CD8+ and CD8+ TEMRA cells reached a purity of at least 90%.

Sequenced: CD4+ T cells from PBMCs. The rearrangement joined TRBV5-1 to TRBJ1-1; no D gene call is confident. This clonotype originated in a human donor in good health. The DNA reads as follows: TGCGCCAGCAGCCAGGTTTCGGACACTGAAGCTTTCTTT. Its protein reads: CASSQVSDTEAFF. Full variable domain (CDR3 extended with the reference TRBV5-1 and TRBJ1-1 proteins): KAGVTQTPRYLIKTRGQQVTLSCSPISGHRSVSWYQQTPGQGLQFLFEYFSETQRNKGNFPGRFSGRQFSNSRSEMNVSTLELGDSALYLCASSQVSDTEAFFGQGTRLTVV.